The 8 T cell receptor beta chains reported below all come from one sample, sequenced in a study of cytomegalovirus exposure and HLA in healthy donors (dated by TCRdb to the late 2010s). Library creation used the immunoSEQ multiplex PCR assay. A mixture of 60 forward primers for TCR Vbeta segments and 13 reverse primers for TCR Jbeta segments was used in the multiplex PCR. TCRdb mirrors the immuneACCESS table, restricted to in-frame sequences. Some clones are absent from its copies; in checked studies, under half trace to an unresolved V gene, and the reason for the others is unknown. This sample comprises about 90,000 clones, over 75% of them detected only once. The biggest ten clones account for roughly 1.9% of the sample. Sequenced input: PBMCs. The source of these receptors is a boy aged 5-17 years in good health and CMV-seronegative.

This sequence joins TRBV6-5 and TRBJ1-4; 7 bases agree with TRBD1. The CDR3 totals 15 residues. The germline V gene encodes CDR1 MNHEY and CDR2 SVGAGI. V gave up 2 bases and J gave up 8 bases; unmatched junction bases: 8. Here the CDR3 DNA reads TGTGCCAGCAGTTACGGGCAGGGGGTTGGCGAAAAACTGTTTTTT. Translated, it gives CASSYGQGVGEKLFF.

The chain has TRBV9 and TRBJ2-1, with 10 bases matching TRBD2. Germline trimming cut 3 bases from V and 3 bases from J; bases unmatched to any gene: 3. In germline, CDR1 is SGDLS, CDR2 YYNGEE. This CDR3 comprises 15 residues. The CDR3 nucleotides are TGTGCCAGCAGCGATGTAGCGGGGGGCTACAATGAGCAGTTCTTC. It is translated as CASSDVAGGYNEQFF.

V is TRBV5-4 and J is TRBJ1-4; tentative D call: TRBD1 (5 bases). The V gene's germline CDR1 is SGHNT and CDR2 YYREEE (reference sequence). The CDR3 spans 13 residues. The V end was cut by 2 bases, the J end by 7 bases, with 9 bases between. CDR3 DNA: TGTGCCAGCAGCTTAGGACACCCTGAAAAACTGTTTTTT. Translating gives CASSLGHPEKLFF.

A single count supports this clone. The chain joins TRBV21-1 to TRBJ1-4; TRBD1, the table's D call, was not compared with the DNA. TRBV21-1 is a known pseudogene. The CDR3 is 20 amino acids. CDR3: CASSKGSRQVSCPHPEKLFF. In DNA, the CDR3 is TGTGCCAGCAGCAAAGGAAGCCGACAGGTTTCTTGCCCACACCCCGAAAAACTGTTTTTT.

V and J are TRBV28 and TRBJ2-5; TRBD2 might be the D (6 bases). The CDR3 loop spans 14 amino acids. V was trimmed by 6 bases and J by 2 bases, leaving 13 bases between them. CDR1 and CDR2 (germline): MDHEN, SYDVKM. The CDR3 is CASRTRREQETQYF. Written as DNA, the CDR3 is TGTGCCAGCAGGACGAGGAGGGAACAAGAGACCCAGTACTTC. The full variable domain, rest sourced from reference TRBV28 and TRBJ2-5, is DVKVTQSSRYLVKRTGEKVFLECVQDMDHENMFWYRQDPGLGLRLIYFSYDVKMKEKGDIPEGYSVSREKKERFSLILESASTNQTSMYLCASRTRREQETQYFGPGTRLLVL.

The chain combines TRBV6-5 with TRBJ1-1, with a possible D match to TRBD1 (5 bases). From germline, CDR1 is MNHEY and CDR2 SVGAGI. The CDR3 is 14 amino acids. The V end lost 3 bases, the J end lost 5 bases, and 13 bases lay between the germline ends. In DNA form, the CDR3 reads TGTGCCAGCAGTTATACCATAGGGGCTACTGAAGCTTTCTTT. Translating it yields CASSYTIGATEAFF.

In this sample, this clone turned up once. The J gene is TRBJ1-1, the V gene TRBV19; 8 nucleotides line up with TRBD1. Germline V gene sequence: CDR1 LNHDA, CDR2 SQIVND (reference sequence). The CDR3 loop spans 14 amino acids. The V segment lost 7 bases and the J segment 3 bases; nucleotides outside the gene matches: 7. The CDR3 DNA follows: TGTGCCAGTAATGGCAGGGGGCTACACACTGAAGCTTTCTTT. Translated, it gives CASNGRGLHTEAFF.

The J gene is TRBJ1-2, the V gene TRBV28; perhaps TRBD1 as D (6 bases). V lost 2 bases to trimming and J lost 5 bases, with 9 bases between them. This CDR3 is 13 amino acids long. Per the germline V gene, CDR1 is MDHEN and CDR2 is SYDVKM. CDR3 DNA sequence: TGTGCCAGCAGTTTAAAGGGACATTATGGCTACACCTTC. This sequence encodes CASSLKGHYGYTF.